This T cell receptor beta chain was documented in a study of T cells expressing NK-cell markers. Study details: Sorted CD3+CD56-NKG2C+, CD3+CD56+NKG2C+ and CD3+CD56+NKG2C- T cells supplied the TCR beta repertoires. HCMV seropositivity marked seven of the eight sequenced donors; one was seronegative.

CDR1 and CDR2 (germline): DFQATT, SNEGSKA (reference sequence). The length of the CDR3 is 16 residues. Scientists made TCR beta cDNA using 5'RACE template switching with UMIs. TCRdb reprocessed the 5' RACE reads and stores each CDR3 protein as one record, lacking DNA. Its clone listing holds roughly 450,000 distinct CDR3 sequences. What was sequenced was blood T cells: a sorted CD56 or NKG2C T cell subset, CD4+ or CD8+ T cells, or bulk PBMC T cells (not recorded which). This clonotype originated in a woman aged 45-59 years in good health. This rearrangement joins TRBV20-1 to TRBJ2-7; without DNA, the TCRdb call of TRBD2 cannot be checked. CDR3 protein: CSAPVGTSGNLREQYF.